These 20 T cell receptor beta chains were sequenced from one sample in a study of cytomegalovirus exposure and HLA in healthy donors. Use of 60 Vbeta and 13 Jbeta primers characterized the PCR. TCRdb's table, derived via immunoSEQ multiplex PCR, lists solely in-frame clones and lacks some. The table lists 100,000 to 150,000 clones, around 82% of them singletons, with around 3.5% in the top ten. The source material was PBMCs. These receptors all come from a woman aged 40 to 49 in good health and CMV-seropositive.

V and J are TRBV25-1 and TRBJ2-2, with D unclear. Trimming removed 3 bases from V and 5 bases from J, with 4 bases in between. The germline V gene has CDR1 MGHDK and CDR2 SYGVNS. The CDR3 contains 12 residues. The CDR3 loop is CASSDNTGELFF. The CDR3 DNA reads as TGTGCCAGCAGTGATAATACCGGGGAGCTGTTTTTT.

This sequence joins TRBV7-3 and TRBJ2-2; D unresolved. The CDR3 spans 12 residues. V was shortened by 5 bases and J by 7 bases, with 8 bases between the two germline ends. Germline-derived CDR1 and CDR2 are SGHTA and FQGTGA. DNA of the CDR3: TGTGCCAGCAGCCCCTCAGTCGGGGAGCTGTTTTTT. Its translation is CASSPSVGELFF. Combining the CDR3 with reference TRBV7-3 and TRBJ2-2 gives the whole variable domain GAGVSQTPSNKVTEKGKYVELRCDPISGHTALYWYRQSLGQGPEFLIYFQGTGAADDSGLPNDRFFAVRPEGSVSTLKIQRTERGDSAVYLCASSPSVGELFFGEGSRLTVL.

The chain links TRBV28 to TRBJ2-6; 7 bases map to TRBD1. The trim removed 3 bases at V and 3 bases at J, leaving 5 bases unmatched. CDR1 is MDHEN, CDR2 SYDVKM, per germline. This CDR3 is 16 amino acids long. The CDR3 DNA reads TGTGCCAGCAGTTTGAGGGGGCTTAGTGGGGCCAACGTCCTGACTTTC. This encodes CASSLRGLSGANVLTF. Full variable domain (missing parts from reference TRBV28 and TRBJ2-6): DVKVTQSSRYLVKRTGEKVFLECVQDMDHENMFWYRQDPGLGLRLIYFSYDVKMKEKGDIPEGYSVSREKKERFSLILESASTNQTSMYLCASSLRGLSGANVLTFGAGSRLTVL.

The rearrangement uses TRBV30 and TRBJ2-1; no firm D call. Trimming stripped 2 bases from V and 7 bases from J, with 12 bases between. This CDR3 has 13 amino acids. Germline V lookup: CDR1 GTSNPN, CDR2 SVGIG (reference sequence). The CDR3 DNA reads TGTGCCTGGAGTAAAACCCTCCGGAATGAGCAGTTCTTC. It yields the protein CAWSKTLRNEQFF.

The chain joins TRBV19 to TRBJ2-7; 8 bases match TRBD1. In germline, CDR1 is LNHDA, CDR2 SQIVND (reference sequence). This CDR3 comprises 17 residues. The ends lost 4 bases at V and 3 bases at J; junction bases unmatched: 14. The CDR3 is CASSTGGASSFYYEQYF. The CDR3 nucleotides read TGTGCCAGTAGTACAGGGGGCGCATCGAGCTTTTACTACGAGCAGTACTTC.

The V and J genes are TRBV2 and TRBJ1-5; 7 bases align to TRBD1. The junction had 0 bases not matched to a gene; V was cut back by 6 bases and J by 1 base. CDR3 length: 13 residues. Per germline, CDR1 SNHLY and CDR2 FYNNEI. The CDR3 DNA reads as TGTGCCAGCAGGGGACAGAGCAATCAGCCCCAGCATTTT. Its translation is CASRGQSNQPQHF. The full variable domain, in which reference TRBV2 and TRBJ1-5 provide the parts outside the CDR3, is EPEVTQTPSHQVTQMGQEVILRCVPISNHLYFYWYRQILGQKVEFLVSFYNNEISEKSEIFDDQFSVERPDGSNFTLKIRSTKLEDSAMYFCASRGQSNQPQHFGDGTRLSIL.

The CDR3 region has the DNA TGTGCCAGCAGCTTAGCCCCTCTGGGAGGATTCGAGACCCAGTACTTC. Amino acid sequence: CASSLAPLGGFETQYF. The gene calls are TRBV7-6 and TRBJ2-5, with D possibly matching TRBD2 (6 bases). The CDR3 consists of 16 residues. The germline V gene has CDR1 SGHVS and CDR2 FNYEAQ. V was shortened by 0 bases and J by 5 bases, with 16 bases between the two germline ends.

The CDR3 loop reads CASSGGVLLYEQYF. DNA for the CDR3: TGTGCCAGCAGTGGCGGTGTTTTGCTCTACGAGCAGTACTTC. V usage is TRBV2 and J usage is TRBJ2-7; no reliable D call. Deletions cut 4 bases from V and 3 bases from J, with 13 bases between. Looked up from germline, CDR1 is SNHLY and CDR2 is FYNNEI. The CDR3 spans 14 residues. The full variable domain, its missing parts supplied by reference TRBV2 and TRBJ2-7, is EPEVTQTPSHQVTQMGQEVILRCVPISNHLYFYWYRQILGQKVEFLVSFYNNEISEKSEIFDDQFSVERPDGSNFTLKIRSTKLEDSAMYFCASSGGVLLYEQYFGPGTRLTVT.

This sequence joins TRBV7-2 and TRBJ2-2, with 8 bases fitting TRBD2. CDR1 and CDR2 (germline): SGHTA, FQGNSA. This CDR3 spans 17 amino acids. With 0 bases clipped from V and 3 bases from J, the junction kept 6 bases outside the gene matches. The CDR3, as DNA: TGTGCCAGCAGCTTAGCCATAAGCGGGAGCTACACCGGGGAGCTGTTTTTT. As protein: CASSLAISGSYTGELFF.

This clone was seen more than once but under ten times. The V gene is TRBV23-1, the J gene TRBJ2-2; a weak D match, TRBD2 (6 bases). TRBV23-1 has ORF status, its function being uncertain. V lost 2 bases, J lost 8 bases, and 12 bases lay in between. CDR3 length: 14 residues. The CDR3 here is CASSQGGTGGELFF. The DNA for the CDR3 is TGCGCCAGCAGTCAAGGGGGGACGGGAGGGGAGCTGTTTTTT.

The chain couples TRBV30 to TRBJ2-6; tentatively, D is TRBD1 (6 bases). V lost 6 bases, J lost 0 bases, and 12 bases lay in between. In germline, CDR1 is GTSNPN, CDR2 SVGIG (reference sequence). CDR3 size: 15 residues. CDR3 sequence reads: CACPGGLSGANVLTF. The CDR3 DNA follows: TGTGCCTGCCCTGGGGGCCTCTCTGGGGCCAACGTCCTGACTTTC. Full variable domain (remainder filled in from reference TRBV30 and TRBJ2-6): SQTIHQWPATLVQPVGSPLSLECTVEGTSNPNLYWYRQAAGRGLQLLFYSVGIGQISSEVPQNLSASRPQDRQFILSSKKLLLSDSGFYLCACPGGLSGANVLTFGAGSRLTVL.

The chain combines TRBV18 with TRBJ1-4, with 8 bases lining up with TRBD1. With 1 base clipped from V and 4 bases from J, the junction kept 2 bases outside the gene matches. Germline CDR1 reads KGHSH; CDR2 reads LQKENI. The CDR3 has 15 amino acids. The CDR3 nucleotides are TGTGCCAGCTCACCACAAGACAGGGGTAATGAAAAACTGTTTTTT. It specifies CASSPQDRGNEKLFF.

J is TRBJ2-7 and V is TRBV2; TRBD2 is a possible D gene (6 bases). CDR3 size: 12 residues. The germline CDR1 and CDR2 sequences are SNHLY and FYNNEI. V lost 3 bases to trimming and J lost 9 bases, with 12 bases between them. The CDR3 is CASSEGRERQYF. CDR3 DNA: TGTGCCAGCAGTGAGGGTCGGGAGCGGCAGTACTTC.

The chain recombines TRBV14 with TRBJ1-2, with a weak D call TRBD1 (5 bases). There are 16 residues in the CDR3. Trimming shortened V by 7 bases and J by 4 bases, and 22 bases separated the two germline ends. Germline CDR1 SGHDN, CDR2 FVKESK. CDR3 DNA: TGTGCCAGCATGCGTCAGGGAGGGCTGGGTGCCTATGGCTACACCTTC. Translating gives CASMRQGGLGAYGYTF.

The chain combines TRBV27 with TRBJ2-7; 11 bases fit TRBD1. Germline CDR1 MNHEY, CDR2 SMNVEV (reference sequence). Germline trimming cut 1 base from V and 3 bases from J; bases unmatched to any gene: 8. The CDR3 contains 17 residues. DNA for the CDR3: TGTGCCAGCAGTTTATACGGCACCGGGACAGGGGGCTACGAGCAGTACTTC. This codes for CASSLYGTGTGGYEQYF.

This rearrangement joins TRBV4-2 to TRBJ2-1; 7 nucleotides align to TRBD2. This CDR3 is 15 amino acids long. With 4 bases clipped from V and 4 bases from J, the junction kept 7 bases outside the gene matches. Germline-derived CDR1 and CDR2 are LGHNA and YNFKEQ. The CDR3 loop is CASSPQERDYNEQFF. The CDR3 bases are TGTGCCAGCAGCCCCCAGGAGCGGGATTACAATGAGCAGTTCTTC.

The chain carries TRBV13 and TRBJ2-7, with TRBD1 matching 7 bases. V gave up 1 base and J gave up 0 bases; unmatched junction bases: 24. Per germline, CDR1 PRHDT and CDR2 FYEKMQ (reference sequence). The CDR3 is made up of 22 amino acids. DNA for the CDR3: TGTGCCAGCAGCTTAGTATATCAGGTCCCATGGGACAGCCTAAAAAACTCCTACGAGCAGTACTTC. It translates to CASSLVYQVPWDSLKNSYEQYF.

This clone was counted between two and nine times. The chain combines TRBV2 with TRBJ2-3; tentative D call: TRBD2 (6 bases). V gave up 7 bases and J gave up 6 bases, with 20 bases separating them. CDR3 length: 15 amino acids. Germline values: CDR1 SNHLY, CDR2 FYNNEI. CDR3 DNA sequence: TGTGCCAGCACCAGGTCAAGACTAGTAGGGGATACGCAGTATTTT. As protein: CASTRSRLVGDTQYF.

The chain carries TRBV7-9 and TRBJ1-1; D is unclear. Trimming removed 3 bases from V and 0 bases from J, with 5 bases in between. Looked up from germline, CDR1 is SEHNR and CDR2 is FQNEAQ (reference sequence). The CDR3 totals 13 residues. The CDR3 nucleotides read TGTGCCAGCAGCTTTCTAATGAACACTGAAGCTTTCTTT. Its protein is CASSFLMNTEAFF. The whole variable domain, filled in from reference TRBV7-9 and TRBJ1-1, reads DTGVSQNPRHKITKRGQNVTFRCDPISEHNRLYWYRQTLGQGPEFLTYFQNEAQLEKSRLLSDRFSAERPKGSFSTLEIQRTEQGDSAMYLCASSFLMNTEAFFGQGTRLTVV.

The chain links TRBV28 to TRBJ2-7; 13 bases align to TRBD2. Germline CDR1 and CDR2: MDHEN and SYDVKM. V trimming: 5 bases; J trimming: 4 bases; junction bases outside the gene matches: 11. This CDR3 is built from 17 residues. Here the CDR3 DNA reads TGTGCCAGCAGTGGCCTCCGGACTAGCGGGAGAATTTACGAGCAGTACTTC. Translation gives CASSGLRTSGRIYEQYF. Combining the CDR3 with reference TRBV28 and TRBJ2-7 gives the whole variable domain DVKVTQSSRYLVKRTGEKVFLECVQDMDHENMFWYRQDPGLGLRLIYFSYDVKMKEKGDIPEGYSVSREKKERFSLILESASTNQTSMYLCASSGLRTSGRIYEQYFGPGTRLTVT.